The clone carrying this TCR beta chain is a singleton in its sample. Its specificity is not known. V dropped 0 bases and J dropped 7; count of bases not matched to a gene: 7. Looked up from germline, CDR1 is SGDLS and CDR2 is YYNGEE. This CDR3 region has 16 residues. Sample time point: sample taken at primary tumor resection. Samples were donated by 72 untreated early-stage non-small cell lung cancer patients. This specimen belongs to a study of spatial heterogeneity in lung cancer. Notes on the study in general: Expanded intratumoral alpha and beta TCR counts tracked tumor mutation counts.

The library protocol tagged each TCR cDNA with a unique molecular identifier. MiXCR, applied by TCRdb to the 5' RACE reads, yields one record per CDR3 protein. The sample consists of 2,500 or so distinct CDR3 sequences, 22% of them appearing once. The specimen was lung tumor tissue, collected at surgery. This clonotype originated in a male donor with early-stage non-small cell lung cancer. The rearrangement links TRBV9 to TRBJ2-3; 11 bases agree with TRBD2. CDR3 loop: CASSVGLAGGDYTQYF. In DNA form, the CDR3 reads TGTGCCAGCAGCGTAGGCCTAGCGGGAGGTGATTATACGCAGTATTTT.